The TCR beta chain under discussion was sequenced for a study of circulating and synovial CD4+ cells in juvenile arthritis. General study results and limits: Some such blood samples were as oligoclonal as synovium. Shared-clonotype fractions with synovium likely underestimate full repertoire overlap. Circulating pathogenic-like lymphocytes shared a substantially higher fraction of CDR3 sequences with synovium than bulk blood.

There are 14 residues in the CDR3. Germline CDR1 reads SGHRS; CDR2 reads YFSETQ. Between the trimmed V and J ends, which lost 5 bases and 0 bases, there was a span of 10 bases. Samples derive from patients with active juvenile idiopathic arthritis. This clone came up once. The antigen remains unidentified. TCRdb's table, derived via immunoSEQ multiplex PCR, lists solely in-frame clones and lacks some. The sample includes some 14,000 clones, roughly 83% of them seen just once. The specimen sequenced was CD4+ T cells from synovial fluid. This sequence joins TRBV5-1 and TRBJ2-3, with a possible D match to TRBD2 (6 bases). The receptor comes from a human patient with juvenile idiopathic arthritis. Some clones in this sample may be carry-over from other donors' samples. CDR3 region: CASSLATSTDTQYF. The DNA for the CDR3 is TGCGCCAGCAGTCTAGCGACTAGCACAGATACGCAGTATTTT.